These T cell receptor beta chains were read from a single sample in a study of T cell responses to AZD1222 COVID-19 vaccine. Produced via immunoSEQ multiplex PCR; TCRdb's table is partial and in-frame only. The table records about 56,000 clones, over 75% of them present only once. This specimen was peripheral blood, taken on day 0 of AZD1222 vaccination. Every receptor here comes from an adult in good health. Both conserved end residues are part of each CDR3. D genes are given only for firm matches. Clone size appears in some rows only: once, few, many, or a class for an expanded clone.

V: TRBV7-2
size: -
J: TRBJ1-1
D: -
CDR3: CASSTRLTGSFSTEAFF
DNA: TGTGCCAGCAGCACCCGACTCACAGGGTCTTTCAGCACTGAAGCTTTCTTT

V: TRBV6-5
size: -
J: TRBJ1-1
D: -
CDR3: CASRLQRGWGEAFF
DNA: TGTGCCAGCAGACTACAGCGGGGATGGGGTGAAGCTTTCTTT

V: TRBV6-5
size: -
J: TRBJ1-5
D: -
CDR3: CASKSDISNQPQHF
DNA: TGTGCCAGCAAGAGCGATATTAGCAATCAGCCCCAGCATTTT

V: TRBV6-1
size: -
J: TRBJ1-6
D: -
CDR3: CASSEYPWGGVNSPLHF
DNA: TGTGCCAGCAGTGAATACCCTTGGGGAGGGGTTAATTCACCCCTCCACTTT

V: TRBV19
size: -
J: TRBJ1-5
D: -
CDR3: CASSIVQGIGSGPQHF
DNA: TGTGCCAGTAGTATAGTCCAGGGCATCGGGTCGGGGCCCCAGCATTTT

V: TRBV29-1
size: -
J: TRBJ1-4
D: TRBD1
CDR3: CSVVDRDEKLFF
DNA: TGCAGCGTTGTGGACAGGGATGAAAAACTGTTTTTT

V: TRBV3-1/TRBV3-2
size: -
J: TRBJ2-3
D: -
CDR3: CASSLREARQTDTQYF
DNA: TGTGCCAGCAGCCTGCGAGAAGCGAGACAAACAGATACGCAGTATTTT

V: TRBV27
size: -
J: TRBJ1-4
D: TRBD1
CDR3: CASSSQMTGTNEKLFF
DNA: TGTGCCAGCAGTTCCCAAATGACAGGGACTAATGAAAAACTGTTTTTT

V: TRBV28
size: -
J: TRBJ1-5
D: -
CDR3: CASSTGSNQPQHF
DNA: TGTGCCAGCAGTACAGGGAGCAATCAGCCCCAGCATTTT

V: TRBV11-2
size: -
J: TRBJ2-1
D: -
CDR3: CASSRARQRSGEAEQFF
DNA: TGTGCCAGCAGCCGAGCGCGGCAAAGGTCAGGGGAGGCTGAGCAGTTCTTC

V: TRBV9
size: -
J: TRBJ2-7
D: TRBD1
CDR3: CASSVDRGNYEQYF
DNA: TGTGCCAGCAGCGTAGACAGGGGGAACTACGAGCAGTACTTC

V: TRBV11-3
size: -
J: TRBJ2-6
D: -
CDR3: CASSLDSGANVLTF
DNA: TGTGCCAGCAGCTTAGACTCTGGGGCCAACGTCCTGACTTTC

V: TRBV24-1
size: -
J: TRBJ2-3
D: -
CDR3: CATSDRDTQYF
DNA: TGTGCCACCAGTGACCGAGATACGCAGTATTTT

V: TRBV15
size: -
J: TRBJ1-1
D: -
CDR3: CATSRELGNTEAFF
DNA: TGTGCCACCAGCAGAGAACTGGGGAACACTGAAGCTTTCTTT

V: TRBV5-1
size: -
J: TRBJ1-1
D: -
CDR3: CASSLDGVGAEAFF
DNA: TGCGCCAGCAGCTTGGATGGGGTGGGCGCTGAAGCTTTCTTT

V: TRBV6-5
size: -
J: TRBJ2-7
D: -
CDR3: CASSWIGDSAYEQYF
DNA: TGTGCCAGCAGTTGGATCGGGGACTCGGCTTACGAGCAGTACTTC

V: TRBV4-1
size: -
J: TRBJ2-3
D: TRBD2
CDR3: CASSTLMGRGSMDTQYF
DNA: TGCGCCAGCAGCACCCTCATGGGGCGGGGGTCCATGGATACGCAGTATTTT

V: TRBV7-3
size: -
J: TRBJ1-2
D: -
CDR3: CASSLDANYGYTF
DNA: TGTGCCAGCAGCTTAGACGCCAACTATGGCTACACCTTC

V: TRBV3-1/TRBV3-2
size: -
J: TRBJ2-5
D: -
CDR3: CASSNNPGETQYF
DNA: TGTGCCAGCAGCAACAACCCCGGGGAGACCCAGTACTTC

V: TRBV3-1/TRBV3-2
size: -
J: TRBJ1-1
D: -
CDR3: CASTGGSEAFF
DNA: TGTGCCAGCACCGGAGGGAGTGAAGCTTTCTTT

V: TRBV10-3
size: -
J: TRBJ1-5
D: -
CDR3: CAISPENSNQPQHF
DNA: TGTGCCATCAGTCCAGAGAATAGCAATCAGCCCCAGCATTTT

V: TRBV3-1/TRBV3-2
size: -
J: TRBJ1-4
D: TRBD1
CDR3: CASSEKGGANEKLFF
DNA: TGTGCCAGCAGCGAAAAAGGGGGCGCGAATGAAAAACTGTTTTTT

V: TRBV27
size: -
J: TRBJ2-7
D: TRBD1
CDR3: CASSPAGDRVYEQYF
DNA: TGTGCCAGCAGCCCAGCAGGGGACAGGGTCTACGAGCAGTACTTC

V: TRBV7-9
size: -
J: TRBJ2-1
D: -
CDR3: CASSLDTGFLGPYNEQFF
DNA: TGTGCCAGCAGCTTAGACACAGGGTTCTTGGGGCCTTACAATGAGCAGTTCTTC

V: TRBV18
size: -
J: TRBJ2-2
D: -
CDR3: CASSLSGTGELFF
DNA: TGTGCCAGCTCCCTTTCGGGGACCGGGGAGCTGTTTTTT

V: TRBV30
size: -
J: TRBJ1-6
D: -
CDR3: CAWSVGLSPLHF
DNA: TGTGCCTGGAGTGTAGGGCTTTCACCCCTCCACTTT

V: TRBV4-2
size: once
J: TRBJ1-5
D: -
CDR3: CASSQERGWGQPQHF
DNA: TGTGCCAGCAGCCAAGAGAGGGGTTGGGGTCAGCCCCAGCATTTT

V: TRBV7-9
size: -
J: TRBJ1-4
D: TRBD1
CDR3: CASSRQGGHEKLFF
DNA: TGTGCCAGCAGTAGACAGGGGGGGCATGAAAAACTGTTTTTT

V: TRBV19
size: -
J: TRBJ2-2
D: TRBD2
CDR3: CASSGAGGHTGELFF
DNA: TGTGCCAGTAGTGGGGCGGGGGGGCACACCGGGGAGCTGTTTTTT

V: TRBV28
size: -
J: TRBJ1-6
D: -
CDR3: CASSPWEGRNSPLHF
DNA: TGTGCCAGCAGCCCGTGGGAGGGGAGAAATTCACCCCTCCACTTT

V: TRBV28
size: -
J: TRBJ1-5
D: -
CDR3: CASMRRVGDYQPQHF
DNA: TGTGCCAGCATGCGCAGGGTCGGAGATTATCAGCCCCAGCATTTT

V: TRBV2
size: -
J: TRBJ2-6
D: -
CDR3: CASSENGVISGANVLTF
DNA: TGTGCCAGCAGTGAAAACGGGGTAATCTCTGGGGCCAACGTCCTGACTTTC

V: TRBV6-1
size: -
J: TRBJ2-2
D: TRBD2
CDR3: CASSEAGGRDTGELFF
DNA: TGTGCCAGCAGCGAAGCGGGGGGGCGGGACACCGGGGAGCTGTTTTTT

V: TRBV7-9
size: -
J: TRBJ2-5
D: -
CDR3: CASRTLNEETQYF
DNA: TGTGCCAGCAGAACACTGAATGAAGAGACCCAGTACTTC

V: TRBV7-9
size: -
J: TRBJ2-6
D: -
CDR3: CASNVLNASGANVLTF
DNA: TGTGCCAGCAACGTGTTAAACGCCTCTGGGGCCAACGTCCTGACTTTC

V: TRBV19
size: -
J: TRBJ2-5
D: TRBD1
CDR3: CASSISGGRGLETQYF
DNA: TGTGCCAGTAGTATTTCGGGTGGCAGGGGGCTGGAGACCCAGTACTTC

V: TRBV4-1
size: -
J: TRBJ1-1
D: -
CDR3: CASSRGLLQGSKTEAFF
DNA: TGCGCCAGCAGCCGAGGGCTTTTACAGGGATCTAAAACTGAAGCTTTCTTT

V: TRBV30
size: -
J: TRBJ1-3
D: -
CDR3: CAWIPAGSNTIYF
DNA: TGTGCCTGGATCCCGGCAGGGAGTAACACCATATATTTT

V: TRBV6-5
size: few
J: TRBJ1-1
D: -
CDR3: CASIGLSGEAFF
DNA: TGTGCCAGCATTGGGCTAAGTGGTGAAGCTTTCTTT

V: TRBV3-1/TRBV3-2
size: -
J: TRBJ1-1
D: -
CDR3: CASSQGAGAFF
DNA: TGTGCCAGCAGCCAGGGGGCAGGAGCTTTCTTT

V: TRBV7-9
size: -
J: TRBJ1-3
D: -
CDR3: CASSLDGSSGNTIYF
DNA: TGTGCCAGCAGCTTAGACGGCTCCTCTGGAAACACCATATATTTT

V: TRBV9
size: -
J: TRBJ1-5
D: -
CDR3: CASSVGGMNQPQHF
DNA: TGTGCCAGCAGCGTAGGGGGGATGAATCAGCCCCAGCATTTT

V: TRBV30
size: -
J: TRBJ2-5
D: -
CDR3: CAWSVDRVQETQYF
DNA: TGTGCCTGGAGTGTAGACAGAGTCCAAGAGACCCAGTACTTC

V: TRBV19
size: -
J: TRBJ2-2
D: -
CDR3: CASSIGRGTGGELFF
DNA: TGTGCCAGTAGTATAGGCAGGGGTACCGGCGGGGAGCTGTTTTTT

V: TRBV16
size: -
J: TRBJ2-1
D: -
CDR3: CASSQDWREQFF
DNA: TGTGCCAGCAGCCAAGACTGGCGTGAGCAGTTCTTC

V: TRBV5-1
size: -
J: TRBJ1-2
D: TRBD1
CDR3: CASSLGPGGVEGYTF
DNA: TGCGCCAGCAGCTTGGGCCCAGGGGGCGTGGAAGGCTACACCTTC

V: TRBV6-1
size: -
J: TRBJ2-6
D: -
CDR3: CASSEMGNGANVLTF
DNA: TGTGCCAGCAGTGAAATGGGGAATGGGGCCAACGTCCTGACTTTC

V: TRBV28
size: -
J: TRBJ1-5
D: -
CDR3: CASTPWGTNQPQHF
DNA: TGTGCCAGCACACCCTGGGGGACCAATCAGCCCCAGCATTTT

V: TRBV4-1
size: -
J: TRBJ2-7
D: -
CDR3: CASSTVGSGPGEQYF
DNA: TGCGCCAGCAGCACGGTAGGGAGTGGTCCGGGGGAGCAGTACTTC